The T cell receptor (beta chain) under discussion was sequenced for a study of T cell responses to AZD1222 COVID-19 vaccine. The CDR3 is 17 amino acids. V lost 2 bases to trimming and J lost 10 bases, with 26 bases between them. Germline CDR1 reads SGHTA; CDR2 reads FQGNSA. Libraries were prepared by immunoSEQ multiplex PCR; TCRdb keeps only in-frame clonotypes and omits some of them. The sample shows approximately 120,000 clones, around 87% of them seen only once. This clonotype was obtained from an adult who received the AZD1222 COVID-19 vaccine. This material consisted of peripheral blood, taken 28 days after the second AZD1222 dose. J is TRBJ1-2 and V is TRBV7-2; D may be TRBD1 (5 bases). The CDR3: CASSLPPGTTTPWPYTF. CDR3 bases: TGTGCCAGCAGCTTACCTCCGGGGACCACTACCCCTTGGCCCTACACCTTC.